A selection of T cell receptor beta chains follows, all from one sample in a study of Ad26.COV2.S vaccination and SARS-CoV-2 variants. Produced via immunoSEQ multiplex PCR; TCRdb's table is partial and in-frame only. The table shows about 350,000 clones, with about 89% occurring only once. The sequenced sample was peripheral blood, obtained in a trial of Ad26.COV2.S vaccine versus placebo. Every receptor here comes from a person between 18 and 65 years old who received the Ad26.COV2.S COVID-19 vaccine or a placebo. Each CDR3 is given with its conserved first and last residue. The order of the fields is J gene, clone size, D gene, V gene, CDR3 protein, CDR3 DNA. D genes are given only for firm matches. A row's size may be missing; if present it is once, few, many or a size class.

>TRBJ1-5|.|.|TRBV9
CASSVAADSNQPQHF
TGTGCCAGCAGCGTAGCCGCAGATAGCAATCAGCCCCAGCATTTT
>TRBJ2-7|.|TRBD1|TRBV28
CASSTWTGQNEQYF
TGTGCCAGCAGTACTTGGACAGGGCAGAACGAGCAGTACTTC
>TRBJ2-3|.|TRBD2|TRBV7-9
CASSRSLAGGPPQYF
TGTGCCAGCAGCCGGTCCCTAGCGGGAGGGCCACCGCAGTATTTT
>TRBJ1-2|.|.|TRBV21-1
CASSQGTLRLSNYGYTF
TGTGCCAGCAGCCAGGGGACATTACGATTATCTAACTATGGCTACACCTTC
>TRBJ2-1|.|TRBD1|TRBV28
CASRTPATGVINEQFF
TGTGCCAGCAGAACACCCGCTACAGGGGTAATTAATGAGCAGTTCTTC
>TRBJ2-3|.|.|TRBV5-1
CASSLSWTGDTDTQYF
TGCGCCAGCAGCTTGTCCTGGACGGGAGATACAGATACGCAGTATTTT
>TRBJ2-7|.|TRBD2|TRBV27
CASSPLGAGGPYEQYF
TGTGCCAGCAGTCCCCTGGGAGCGGGAGGGCCATACGAGCAGTACTTC
>TRBJ2-5|.|.|TRBV24-1
CATSDSGQGSGTQYF
TGTGCCACCAGTGATTCAGGACAAGGGAGCGGGACCCAGTACTTC
>TRBJ2-7|.|.|TRBV7-8
CASSREVGRRSEQYF
TGTGCCAGCAGCCGAGAGGTAGGGAGGCGGTCCGAGCAGTACTTC
>TRBJ1-1|.|.|TRBV14
CASSQVDSVTEAFF
TGTGCCAGCAGCCAAGTTGACAGCGTTACTGAAGCTTTCTTT
>TRBJ1-1|.|TRBD1|TRBV25-1
CASSDGWTGLDTEAFF
TGTGCCAGCAGTGATGGCTGGACAGGGCTAGACACTGAAGCTTTCTTT
>TRBJ2-1|.|TRBD2|TRBV10-3
CAISDPGLARNEQFF
TGTGCCATCAGTGACCCGGGACTAGCCCGGAATGAGCAGTTCTTC
>TRBJ2-7|.|TRBD1|TRBV6-1
CASSERAGGAYEQYF
TGTGCCAGCAGTGAAAGGGCAGGGGGCGCCTACGAGCAGTACTTC
>TRBJ2-7|large|TRBD1|TRBV5-1
CASSQSGTGASYEQYF
TGCGCCAGCAGCCAATCCGGGACAGGGGCCTCCTACGAGCAGTACTTC
>TRBJ2-1|.|TRBD2|TRBV19
CASSPSGRDNEQFF
TGTGCCAGTAGTCCTAGCGGGAGGGACAATGAGCAGTTCTTC
>TRBJ1-6|.|.|TRBV6-6
CASSYSGEGNSPLHF
TGTGCCAGCAGTTATTCGGGGGAAGGTAATTCACCCCTCCACTTT
>TRBJ2-7|.|.|TRBV20-1
CSVFRSYEQYF
TGCAGTGTTTTTCGATCCTACGAGCAGTACTTC
>TRBJ2-7|.|TRBD1|TRBV7-2
CASSLPGQGGYEQYF
TGTGCCAGCAGCTTACCGGGACAGGGAGGCTACGAGCAGTACTTC